These 14 T cell receptor beta chains originate from one sample sequenced in a study of blood T cell repertoires in COVID-19. Sequencing used immunoSEQ multiplex PCR; TCRdb keeps in-frame clones, though not all of them. The sample records 250,000 or so clones, 85% to 90% being singletons. Sequencing was performed on PBMCs or T cells enriched from blood (not recorded which). These receptors were taken from a man aged 45 to 65 who had been exposed to COVID-19.

The genes are TRBV10-1 and TRBJ2-1; a weak D match, TRBD2 (7 bases). Trimming left V 0 bases short and J 6 bases short, with 12 bases between. The CDR3 has 15 residues. Germline V gives CDR1 WNHNN, CDR2 SYGVQD (reference sequence). CDR3 bases: TGCGCCAGCAGTGAGTCGAGGGGGGGCCTCAATGAGCAGTTCTTC. Translation gives CASSESRGGLNEQFF.

This chain uses TRBV10-3 with TRBJ1-2; TRBD1 is a possible D gene (6 bases). The CDR3 sequence is 15 residues long. Germline CDR1 and CDR2: ENHRY and SYGVKD. The germline V and J ends were trimmed by 11 bases and 4 bases, with 23 bases remaining between them. CDR3 nucleotides: TGTGCCGCCAGGGAGAATTCAGGGGTCGGCTATGGCTACACCTTC. Translating gives CAARENSGVGYGYTF.

In its sample, this clone was seen once. J is TRBJ1-2 and V is TRBV12-3 or TRBV12-4; D is unclear. The CDR3 contains 11 residues. Trimming shortened V by 3 bases and J by 8 bases, and 7 bases separated the two germline ends. DNA for the CDR3: TGTGCCAGCAGTTTGAGTTTGGGCTACACCTTC. Translating it yields CASSLSLGYTF.

The chain couples TRBV11-3 to TRBJ1-1; 7 bases align to TRBD1. The CDR3 runs to 13 residues. V dropped 8 bases and J dropped 4; count of bases not matched to a gene: 7. The V gene's germline CDR1 is SGHNT and CDR2 YENEEA. The CDR3 reads CASAETGSTEAFF. CDR3 nucleotide sequence: TGTGCCAGCGCCGAGACAGGGAGCACTGAAGCTTTCTTT. The complete variable domain, with remaining parts taken from reference TRBV11-3 and TRBJ1-1, reads EAGVVQSPRYKIIEKKQPVAFWCNPISGHNTLYWYLQNLGQGPELLIRYENEEAVDDSQLPKDRFSAERLKGVDSTLKIQPAELGDSAVYLCASAETGSTEAFFGQGTRLTVV.

This clone was seen just once. This chain connects TRBV18 to TRBJ1-1; D is undetermined. Germline V gene lookup returns CDR1 KGHSH and CDR2 LQKENI. The CDR3 length is 18 residues. V was trimmed by 2 bases and J by 3 bases, leaving 22 bases between them. Here the CDR3 DNA reads TGTGCCAGCTCACCATATCAAATTTTAGAGGCGAGGGACACTGAAGCTTTCTTT. Its protein is CASSPYQILEARDTEAFF.

This chain joins TRBV9 and TRBJ1-2; D is ambiguous. V was clipped by 0 bases and J by 6 bases, with 15 bases between them. CDR1 SGDLS and CDR2 YYNGEE come from the germline V gene. CDR3 size: 15 residues. The CDR3 here is CASSVATRDLDGYTF. The CDR3, as DNA: TGTGCCAGCAGCGTAGCTACGAGGGATCTGGATGGCTACACCTTC.

The chain carries TRBV7-9 and TRBJ1-6; perhaps TRBD1 as D (5 bases). CDR3 length: 14 residues. V shed 2 bases and J shed 8 bases, with 10 bases lying between them. From germline, CDR1 is SEHNR and CDR2 FQNEAQ (reference sequence). In DNA form, the CDR3 reads TGTGCCAGCAGCTTATCGGGGGAGGATTCACCCCTCCACTTT. Its protein product is CASSLSGEDSPLHF.

The chain recombines TRBV5-6 with TRBJ1-2, with D tentatively TRBD1 (6 bases). Between the trimmed V and J ends, which lost 4 bases and 4 bases, there was a span of 11 bases. The CDR3 has 13 residues. The germline gives CDR1 SGHDT, CDR2 YYEEEE. In nucleotides, the CDR3 is TGTGCCAGCAGCCAAGACAGGATCTATGGCTACACCTTC. Residues: CASSQDRIYGYTF.

The V and J genes are TRBV28 and TRBJ2-1; tentatively, D is TRBD1 (6 bases). V shed 6 bases and J shed 4 bases, with 22 bases lying between them. Germline V gene data show CDR1 as MDHEN and CDR2 as SYDVKM. This CDR3 has 17 residues. The CDR3 region is CASSFLMGQGHYNEQFF. CDR3 bases: TGTGCCAGCAGCTTCCTAATGGGCCAGGGACATTACAATGAGCAGTTCTTC.

The rearrangement uses TRBV5-1 and TRBJ1-2; TRBD1 aligns across 7 bases. In germline, CDR1 is SGHRS, CDR2 YFSETQ. J was trimmed by 3 bases and V by 6 bases; bases with no gene match: 5. This CDR3 is built from 13 residues. The CDR3 nucleotides are TGCGCCAGCACCGAACAGGGGTACTATGGCTACACCTTC. Its protein product is CASTEQGYYGYTF.

The rearrangement uses TRBV25-1 and TRBJ1-4; 7 positions agree with TRBD1. The V gene end was trimmed by 5 bases and the J gene end by 7 bases; junction bases not matched to a gene: 13. This CDR3 spans 16 amino acids. CDR1 and CDR2 from the germline V gene are MGHDK and SYGVNS. CDR3: CASSTSRGRLGEKLFF. The CDR3 bases are TGTGCCAGCAGTACTTCAAGGGGGCGCTTAGGTGAAAAACTGTTTTTT.

This chain connects TRBV5-6 to TRBJ1-1, with D perhaps TRBD1 (6 bases). Germline V gene lookup returns CDR1 SGHDT and CDR2 YYEEEE. Between the trimmed V and J ends, which lost 0 bases and 0 bases, there was a span of 6 bases. The CDR3 spans 14 residues. The CDR3 coding sequence is TGTGCCAGCAGCTTGGGGACAGTGAACACTGAAGCTTTCTTT. Protein sequence: CASSLGTVNTEAFF.

The V and J genes are TRBV11-3 and TRBJ1-1; tentatively, D is TRBD1 (5 bases). Germline V gene sequence: CDR1 SGHNT, CDR2 YENEEA. The V end was cut by 8 bases, the J end by 4 bases, with 14 bases between. The CDR3 loop spans 13 amino acids. In DNA form, the CDR3 reads TGTGCCAGCGGGTTAAGAAGGGGCACTGAAGCTTTCTTT. It encodes CASGLRRGTEAFF.

This clone was seen a handful of times. This CDR3 reads CASSLRGLYGYTF. The CDR3 bases are TGTGCCAGCAGCTTAAGGGGGCTTTATGGCTACACCTTC. The V and J genes are TRBV13 and TRBJ1-2; 7 positions match TRBD1. The trim removed 2 bases at V and 5 bases at J, leaving 2 bases unmatched. This CDR3 spans 13 amino acids. The V gene's germline CDR1 is PRHDT and CDR2 FYEKMQ (reference sequence).